Below, one T cell receptor beta chain is given with its context. The antigen remains unidentified. This record belongs to a study of identical twins. One entry per CDR3 protein results from TCRdb running MiXCR on the 5' RACE reads. This sample has around 530,000 distinct CDR3 sequences, with approximately 14% found just once. The V gene lost 0 bases and the J gene lost 0 bases, with 13 bases spanning the gap. The CDR3 totals 16 residues. Germline V gives CDR1 SGHRS, CDR2 YFSETQ. Findings of the study overall: Findings depended on cross-sectional statistics rather than tracking the same donors.

This sample also appeared in a second study, on yellow fever vaccine responses in identical twins.

The TCR sequence derives from a woman aged 18-29 years in good health. Sample: CD4+ T cells sorted from blood. This chain links TRBV5-1 with TRBJ2-7, with no clear D. For the CDR3, the DNA is TGCGCCAGCAGCTTGGTGGCAGCTAAAAGCTCCTACGAGCAGTACTTC. It encodes CASSLVAAKSSYEQYF.